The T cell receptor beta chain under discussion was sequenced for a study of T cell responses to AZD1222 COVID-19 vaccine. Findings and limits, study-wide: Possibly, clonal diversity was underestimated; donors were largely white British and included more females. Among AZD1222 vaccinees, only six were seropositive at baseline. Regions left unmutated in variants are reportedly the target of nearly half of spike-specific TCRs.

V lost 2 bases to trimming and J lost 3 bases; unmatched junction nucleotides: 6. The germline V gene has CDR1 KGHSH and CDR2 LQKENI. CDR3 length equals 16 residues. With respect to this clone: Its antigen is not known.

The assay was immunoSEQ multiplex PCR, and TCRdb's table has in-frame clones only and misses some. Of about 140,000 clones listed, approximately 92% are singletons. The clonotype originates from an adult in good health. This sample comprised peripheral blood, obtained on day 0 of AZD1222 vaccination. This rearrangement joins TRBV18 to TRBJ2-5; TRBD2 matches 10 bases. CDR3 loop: CASSPSPSGREETQYF. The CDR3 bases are TGTGCCAGCTCACCATCTCCTAGCGGGAGAGAAGAGACCCAGTACTTC.